The 4 T cell receptor beta chains presented below share a single source sample, sequenced in a study of T cell clonality in common variable immunodeficiency. The protocol was immunoSEQ multiplex PCR, while the TCRdb copy is restricted to in-frame clones and leaves out a portion. The sample offers about 81,000 clones and no singletons, the top ten holding under 1%. Sequencing used peripheral blood mononuclear cells. The receptors shown here come from a person aged 18 to 75 in good health.

At least ten counts were recorded for this clone. The read falls 3 residues short of the CDR3 end, and the missing part is taken from the germline J gene. The chain links TRBV6-1 to TRBJ2-7, with D possibly being TRBD1 (5 bases). Germline V gene data show CDR1 as MNHNS and CDR2 as SASEGT. The germline V and J ends were trimmed by 4 bases and 2 bases, with 15 bases remaining between them. The CDR3 consists of 15 residues. CDR3 DNA (partial): TGTGCCAGCAGTGGCGACTTAGGGGCCACCTACGAG. This codes for CASSGDLGATYE. The complete CDR3 reads CASSGDLGATYEQYF.

This clone was seen more than once but under ten times. The CDR3 end lies 3 residues beyond the end of the read and is filled in from the germline J gene. The chain carries TRBV5-1 and TRBJ2-1; the D is unclear. The V gene's germline CDR1 is SGHRS and CDR2 YFSETQ. Trimming stripped 0 bases from V and 1 base from J, with 8 bases between. This CDR3 spans 15 amino acids. CDR3 bases read: TGCGCCAGCAGCTTGGAGGGTCGGTCCTACAATGAG. It encodes CASSLEGRSYNE. The whole CDR3 sequence is CASSLEGRSYNEQFF.

At least ten counts were recorded for this clone. The read terminates 3 residues ahead of where the CDR3 ends, so the germline J gene completes it. The J gene is TRBJ2-5, the V gene TRBV5-1; TRBD1 agrees at 7 bases. The trim removed 6 bases at V and 4 bases at J, leaving 15 bases unmatched. CDR3 size: 16 residues. Per the germline V gene, CDR1 is SGHRS and CDR2 is YFSETQ. The CDR3 sequence: CASMIGTALFVETQYF. CDR3 DNA, as far as it was read: TGCGCCAGCATGATTGGGACAGCCTTGTTCGTAGAGACC.

This clone was seen repeatedly, ten times or more. The DNA ends 3 residues before the CDR3 does, and the rest of the CDR3 is filled in from the germline J gene. V usage is TRBV2 and J usage is TRBJ2-1, with D maybe TRBD2 (6 bases). CDR3 length: 14 residues. Germline values: CDR1 SNHLY, CDR2 FYNNEI. V lost 7 bases to trimming and J lost 4 bases, with 14 bases between them. The CDR3 is CASTISSVYNEQFF. The DNA read from the CDR3 is TGTGCCAGCACGATTTCTAGCGTATACAATGAG.